The clone carrying this T cell receptor (beta chain) was observed a handful of times. What it binds is unknown. This sample is part of a study of cytomegalovirus exposure and HLA in healthy donors. CDR1 is MDHEN and CDR2 is SYDVKM in the germline V gene. CDR3 length: 15 amino acids. Trimming cost V 5 bases and J 0 bases, with 10 bases left between them. Findings of the study overall: 16,951 TCR beta sequences were associated with HLA alleles at 0.05 false discovery rate in a later analysis. Later genetic work tied a missense DCLRE1C variant to beta-chain V and J trimming. What a later analysis showed was that several of the most significant clusters appeared linked to common viral pathogens.

PCR employed 60 Vbeta and 13 Jbeta primers. Method: immunoSEQ multiplex PCR; TCRdb's copy keeps in-frame clones and lacks some. The data contain about 110,000 clones, 55% to 85% of them singletons. The material sequenced was PBMCs. This clonotype was obtained from a man aged 30 to 45 in good health and CMV-seronegative. The chain combines TRBV28 with TRBJ1-4, with a possible D match to TRBD1 (6 bases). The DNA of the CDR3 is TGTGCCAGCAGTACAGGGTCGGCAACTAATGAAAAACTGTTTTTT. It codes for CASSTGSATNEKLFF.